What follows are 27 T cell receptor beta chains derived from one specimen sequenced in a study of post-analysis software for immune sequencing data. Overall study findings and caveats: About five TRBV segments, including TRBV5-6, TRBV5-1 and TRBV20-1, were more frequent in patients than controls.

These receptors have no identified antigens. Unique molecular identifiers were carried by the TCR beta cDNA libraries. TCRdb redid the calling of the PCR reads with MiXCR, one entry per CDR3 protein. The table includes around 200,000 distinct CDR3 sequences, 25% to 30% detected once. The sample comprised blood. Receptor source: a girl aged 2 to 17 with multiple sclerosis.

This clonotype was counted between two and nine times. The chain joins TRBV25-1 to TRBJ2-3, with a weak D call TRBD1 (6 bases). Per the germline V gene, CDR1 is MGHDK and CDR2 is SYGVNS. V shed 0 bases and J shed 0 bases, with 10 bases lying between them. The CDR3 covers 16 residues. CDR3 bases: TGTGCCAGCAGTGAATATTGGGGGCGAAGCACAGATACGCAGTATTTT. The encoded protein is CASSEYWGRSTDTQYF.

The chain uses TRBV4-1 and TRBJ2-1, with 7 bases aligning to TRBD1. The V gene end was trimmed by 2 bases and the J gene end by 10 bases; junction bases not matched to a gene: 5. Per germline, CDR1 MGHRA and CDR2 YSYEKL. The CDR3 contains 13 residues. Here the CDR3 DNA reads TGCGCCAGCAGCCAAATAGACAGGGCCGAGCAGTTCTTC. It yields the protein CASSQIDRAEQFF.

The table lists this clonotype with many counts. The rearrangement uses TRBV18 and TRBJ2-5, with D tentatively TRBD2 (6 bases). Germline CDR1 KGHSH, CDR2 LQKENI. The CDR3 is made up of 16 amino acids. The V end was cut by 4 bases, the J end by 2 bases, with 17 bases between. This chain's CDR3 is CASSRDMGGGQETQYF. The CDR3 DNA sequence: TGTGCCAGCTCACGCGATATGGGAGGTGGGCAAGAGACCCAGTACTTC.

V gene TRBV29-1 combines with J gene TRBJ1-2; D is perhaps TRBD1 (5 bases). The CDR3 runs 12 residues. Germline V gives CDR1 SQVTM, CDR2 ANQGSEA. Trimming took 7 bases from V and 5 from J, leaving 14 bases between them. The chain's CDR3 is CSDRDGGYGYTF. As DNA, the CDR3 is TGCAGCGATCGGGACGGAGGATATGGCTACACCTTC.

Concerning this clonotype itself: A clone one base away is much larger, so this may be a read error. The chain links TRBV15 to TRBJ2-7; a weak D match, TRBD2 (7 bases). The CDR3 is made up of 16 amino acids. Trimming took off 1 base at V and 7 bases at J, with 20 bases between the two ends. Germline V gene lookup returns CDR1 LNHNV and CDR2 YYDKDF (reference sequence). CDR3 in amino acids: CATSRGKGGANNEQYF. The CDR3 DNA reads TGTGCCACCAGCAGAGGAAAGGGGGGGGCCAACAATGAGCAGTACTTC.

This clonotype was found many times. This chain joins TRBV20-1 and TRBJ2-1; 16 positions match TRBD2. Germline V gives CDR1 DFQATT, CDR2 SNEGSKA (reference sequence). This CDR3 region has 16 residues. V trimming: 6 bases; J trimming: 1 base; junction bases outside the gene matches: 3. The CDR3 here is CSAPGLAGGSYNEQFF. The CDR3 bases are TGCAGTGCCCCGGGACTAGCGGGGGGGTCCTACAATGAGCAGTTCTTC.

Of note for this clonotype: This may be a read error: a much more frequent sequence differs by one nucleotide. The V call is TRBV5-1, the J call TRBJ2-5; perhaps TRBD1 as D (5 bases). The J call may be in error: the DNA end matches TRBJ2-1 better. Germline V gene sequence: CDR1 SGHRS, CDR2 YFSETQ. There are 13 residues in the CDR3. As DNA, the CDR3 is TGCGCCAGCAGCTTTTCAGGGAAGGAGACCCAGTTCTTC. Translated: CASSFSGKETQFF.

Concerning this clonotype itself: With a much larger clone just one base away, this may be a read error. The V and J genes are TRBV29-1 and TRBJ2-7; TRBD1 aligns across 7 bases. Looked up from germline, CDR1 is SQVTM and CDR2 is ANQGSEA. The CDR3 has 13 residues. The CDR3 protein is CGVEFPQGNEQYF. The DNA for the CDR3 is TGCGGCGTTGAATTTCCACAGGGGAACGAGCAGTACTTC.

Only a few counts were recorded for this clonotype. The chain couples TRBV29-1 to TRBJ1-5; 7 nucleotides match TRBD1. CDR3 length: 14 amino acids. Germline V CDR1 and CDR2: SQVTM, ANQGSEA. The junction had 8 bases not matched to a gene; V was cut back by 4 bases and J by 5 bases. The DNA of the CDR3 is TGCAGCGTTGCCGAGAATCAGGGGGATCAGCCCCAGCATTTT. Translating it yields CSVAENQGDQPQHF. Using reference TRBV29-1 and TRBJ1-5 for the parts outside the CDR3, the full variable domain is SAVISQKPSRDICQRGTSLTIQCQVDSQVTMMFWYRQQPGQSLTLIATANQGSEATYESGFVIDKFPISRPNLTFSTLTVSNMSPEDSSIYLCSVAENQGDQPQHFGDGTRLSIL.

This clonotype came up many times. The V and J genes are TRBV29-1 and TRBJ2-7, with 7 bases lining up with TRBD2. The CDR3 consists of 14 residues. V lost 6 bases and J lost 3; bases outside the gene matches: 11. Germline-derived CDR1 and CDR2 are SQVTM and ANQGSEA. CDR3 coding DNA: TGCAGCGTCGTGGGCCTCCGGGAGGTCTACGAGCAGTACTTC. Translating gives CSVVGLREVYEQYF.

This clonotype was seen many times. The rearrangement uses TRBV7-9 and TRBJ1-1; 9 positions match TRBD1. CDR1 is SEHNR and CDR2 is FQNEAQ in the germline V gene (reference sequence). The trim removed 5 bases at V and 4 bases at J, leaving 8 bases unmatched. The CDR3 loop spans 15 amino acids. The CDR3 region has the DNA TGTGCCAGCAGCCCTCCCGGGACAGGGCCCACTGAAGCTTTCTTT. Protein: CASSPPGTGPTEAFF.

This clonotype occurred a few times. This chain joins TRBV20-1 and TRBJ2-2; 10 bases align to TRBD2. CDR1 is DFQATT and CDR2 is SNEGSKA in the germline V gene (reference sequence). The CDR3 has 16 residues. Unmatched junction bases numbered 12, after V lost 6 bases and J lost 5 bases. CDR3 bases: TGCAGTGCAAGACCGAGCGGGAGGGCAGGTACCGGGGAGCTGTTTTTT. This gives the protein CSARPSGRAGTGELFF.

The chain couples TRBV6-5 to TRBJ1-4; 8 bases are shared with TRBD1. J lost 8 bases, V lost 5 bases, and 7 bases had no gene match. This CDR3 region has 14 residues. Per germline, CDR1 MNHEY and CDR2 SVGAGI. CDR3 nucleotides: TGTGCCAGCAGTCCTAGGACAGGGCGGGAAAAACTGTTTTTT. Translation: CASSPRTGREKLFF.

This clonotype was picked up a small number of times. The V and J genes are TRBV6-5 and TRBJ1-2; TRBD1 is a possible D gene (6 bases). The CDR3 covers 14 residues. The V end was cut by 6 bases, the J end by 7 bases, with 18 bases between. Looked up from germline, CDR1 is MNHEY and CDR2 is SVGAGI. CDR3 coding DNA: TGTGCCAGCAGCCAAGGGGGAGGTGCAGGTGGCTACACCTTC. It yields the protein CASSQGGGAGGYTF.

Note on this clonotype: This may come from a read error, since a much larger clone is one base off. The chain has TRBV7-8 and TRBJ2-7; D could derive from TRBD1 or TRBD2 (5 bases each). There are 14 residues in the CDR3. Germline assignment: CDR1 SGHVS and CDR2 FQNEAQ. CDR3 DNA sequence: TGTACCAGCAGTCCGATGGGGGTTTCCTACGAGCAGTACTTC. It codes for CTSSPMGVSYEQYF.

The chain employs TRBV19 and TRBJ1-2, with D unresolved. This CDR3 is built from 13 residues. Trimming stripped 3 bases from V and 0 bases from J, with 5 bases between. Germline lookup yields CDR1 LNHDA and CDR2 SQIVND (reference sequence). The CDR3 sequence: CASSMTTNYGYTF. For the CDR3, the DNA is TGTGCCAGTAGTATGACAACTAACTATGGCTACACCTTC.

This clonotype was seen a few times. V gene TRBV5-1 combines with J gene TRBJ2-6, with 9 bases that match TRBD1. Trimming removed 1 base from V and 3 bases from J; junction bases left unmatched: 5. Looked up from germline, CDR1 is SGHRS and CDR2 is YFSETQ. The CDR3 is 17 amino acids. In DNA, the CDR3 is TGCGCCAGCAGCTTGACCGGGACAGGGAGTGGGGCCAACGTCCTGACTTTC. Protein product: CASSLTGTGSGANVLTF.

In its sample, this clonotype was seen a few times. The chain joins TRBV3-1 to TRBJ2-7; possible D gene TRBD1, 5 bases. Germline-derived CDR1 and CDR2 are LGHDT and YNNKEL (reference sequence). The CDR3 consists of 15 residues. Trimming removed 0 bases at V and 5 bases at J, with 14 bases between. The CDR3 DNA follows: TGTGCCAGCAGCCAAGATTCTTACAGGTCGAACGAGCAGTACTTC. It translates to CASSQDSYRSNEQYF.

The sample holds many counts of this clonotype. The CDR3 DNA sequence: TGTGCCAGCAGTTCCCTGCCCTCGGCACGTCGCTACACCTTC. The encoded protein is CASSSLPSARRYTF. This rearrangement joins TRBV27 to TRBJ1-2, with D unclear. Germline values: CDR1 MNHEY, CDR2 SMNVEV (reference sequence). V lost 4 bases to trimming and J lost 9 bases, with 18 bases between them. The CDR3 totals 14 residues.

Only a few counts were recorded for this clonotype. The chain combines TRBV12-3 or TRBV12-4 with TRBJ1-5; 7 positions match TRBD1. V trimming: 2 bases; J trimming: 0 bases; junction bases outside the gene matches: 10. This CDR3 comprises 18 residues. The DNA for the CDR3 is TGTGCCAGCAGTTTATTGGGTACAGGGGACTATAGCAATCAGCCCCAGCATTTT. This sequence encodes CASSLLGTGDYSNQPQHF.

The chain carries TRBV28 and TRBJ2-4, with 8 positions matching TRBD1. V trimming: 7 bases; J trimming: 2 bases; junction bases outside the gene matches: 7. Germline lookup yields CDR1 MDHEN and CDR2 SYDVKM. This CDR3 has 15 residues. Written as DNA, the CDR3 is TGTGCCAGCACCCGAAGGACAGGGACCAAAAACATTCAGTACTTC. It is translated as CASTRRTGTKNIQYF.

This clonotype was detected a few times. The V and J genes are TRBV18 and TRBJ1-1; 8 bases are shared with TRBD1. Trimming cost V 4 bases and J 11 bases; bases outside gene matches: 3. The CDR3 has 11 residues. Per germline, CDR1 KGHSH and CDR2 LQKENI. This chain's CDR3 is CASSHDRGAFF. In DNA, the CDR3 is TGTGCCAGCTCACACGACAGGGGCGCTTTCTTT.

The chain combines TRBV6-1 with TRBJ2-7, with TRBD2 matching over 7 bases. The J call may be incorrect, as the DNA end agrees better with TRBJ2-5. This CDR3 contains 16 residues. Germline CDR1 reads MNHNS; CDR2 reads SASEGT. The CDR3 DNA follows: TGTGCCAGCAGTGAAAATCGTCGGGGAGGGTTGGCGACCCAGTACTTC. Protein: CASSENRRGGLATQYF.

At least ten counts were recorded for this clonotype. V usage is TRBV12-3 or TRBV12-4 and J usage is TRBJ2-1, with 10 positions matching TRBD2. The CDR3 loop spans 16 amino acids. The junction had 10 bases not matched to a gene; V was cut back by 6 bases and J by 5 bases. The CDR3, as DNA: TGTGCCAGCAGCCGGACTAGCGGAGCGGGTAACAATGAGCAGTTCTTC. Translation: CASSRTSGAGNNEQFF.

A remark on this clonotype: Possible read error: a much larger clone is one base away. The chain uses TRBV7-2 and TRBJ2-1; no reliable D call. The CDR3 sequence is 14 residues long. CDR1 is SGHTA, CDR2 FQGNSA, per germline. The DNA for the CDR3 is TGTGCCAGCAGCTTAGGTCGGGCTTACAATGCGCAGTTCTTC. The encoded protein is CASSLGRAYNAQFF.

This clonotype has a handful of counts. A junction end diverges from the germline sequence, so it may reflect a read error. The chain couples TRBV20-1 to TRBJ1-5; D is ambiguous. This CDR3 is 14 amino acids long. Germline V gives CDR1 DFQATT, CDR2 SNEGSKA (reference sequence). CDR3 coding DNA: TGCAGTGCCCCTGACCCGCAATTCAATCGGCCCCAGCATTTT. It translates to CSAPDPQFNRPQHF.

As for this clonotype: A much larger clonotype is one base distant, so this may be a read error. The chain couples TRBV28 to TRBJ2-3, with 9 bases fitting TRBD1. CDR1 MDHEN and CDR2 SYDVKM come from the germline V gene. The CDR3 is 18 amino acids. V gave up 3 bases and J gave up 5 bases; unmatched junction bases: 15. This CDR3 is CASSFHLQGAAPEDTQYF. In DNA, the CDR3 is TGTGCCAGCAGTTTCCACTTACAGGGGGCTGCCCCCGAAGATACGCAGTATTTT.